This T cell receptor (beta chain) was sequenced for a study of blood T cell repertoires in COVID-19. Study overall: Researchers got acute and convalescent COVID-19 samples from the United States, Italy and Spain. Sample material is recorded as cDNA or gDNA derived from T cells, B-cell-depleted T cells, or PBMCs.

The authors' processing: How many nucleated cells were present was estimated from reference gene primer amplification. Sequencing used immunoSEQ multiplex PCR; TCRdb keeps in-frame clones, though not all of them. Clone size and the V and J calls come from that table; the DNA yielded D and trimming. The sample contains about 260,000 clones, roughly 87% of which appear only once. Germline V lookup: CDR1 SNHLY, CDR2 FYNNEI. V lost 3 bases to trimming and J lost 4 bases, with 10 bases between them. The CDR3 is 13 residues long. The specimen sequenced was peripheral blood. This clonotype originated in a woman aged 50 to 60 who had recovered from COVID-19. The chain combines TRBV2 with TRBJ2-7; D ambiguous. For the CDR3, the DNA is TGTGCCAGCAGTGAGGTGCGGCATTACGAGCAGTACTTC. This translates into CASSEVRHYEQYF.